Included here is one TCR beta chain sequence, with context. Profiled with immunoSEQ multiplex PCR; TCRdb holds only in-frame clones, not every one. Counted here are over 200,000 clones, approximately 90% occurring once; the ten biggest clones make up 1.2%. This specimen comes from a study of blood T cell repertoires in COVID-19. Across the whole study: T cells, B-cell-depleted T cells, or PBMCs provided the cDNA or gDNA that served as material.

Germline V CDR1 and CDR2: SGHVS, FNYEAQ. Trimming stripped 2 bases from V and 3 bases from J, with 10 bases between. The CDR3 runs to 15 residues. Participant ages covered about 18 to 89 years across 20 to 25 US areas. Resolution of symptoms, clearance, or two negative PCRs was present in recovered Cohort 3 donors. The sequence derives from a man aged 25-45 years who had recovered from COVID-19. The specimen was PBMCs or T cells enriched from blood (not recorded which). The chain carries TRBV7-6 and TRBJ1-4, with a possible D match to TRBD1 (5 bases). The DNA for the CDR3 is TGTGCCAGCAGCTTACGACAGCGGGCTAATGAAAAACTGTTTTTT. Encoded protein: CASSLRQRANEKLFF.